The clone carrying this T cell receptor beta chain was seen a handful of times. This sample was taken from a study of blood T cell repertoires in COVID-19. Study in general: COVID-19 samples collected from the United States, Italy and Spain covered acute and convalescent phases.

From germline, CDR1 is GTSNPN and CDR2 SVGIG (reference sequence). The trim removed 0 bases at V and 1 base at J, leaving 6 bases unmatched. CDR3 length: 16 residues. Profiled with immunoSEQ multiplex PCR; TCRdb holds only in-frame clones, not every one. The sample lists under 75,000 clones; around four fifths were seen once. The J gene is TRBJ2-3, the V gene TRBV30, with 8 bases fitting TRBD2. Sequenced material: peripheral blood. The sequence derives from a woman aged 50 to 65 with active or convalescent COVID-19. CDR3 DNA: TGTGCCTGGAGTGTAGGTAGCGGGGTCGGCACAGATACGCAGTATTTT. Its translation is CAWSVGSGVGTDTQYF.